This note documents a single T cell receptor beta chain sequence. Only a few counts were recorded for this clonotype. Its target antigen remains unknown. Per-nucleotide qualities are absent, and no much larger clonotype sits a single base away. CDR1 and CDR2 are read off the germline V gene as SNHLY and FYNNEI. V is clipped by 4 bases and J by 1 base, and the sequence between their germline boundaries is 12 bases long. The CDR3 spans 15 residues, from the cysteine through the phenylalanine. Only the CDR3 DNA is retained, 45 bases long and in frame from the first base. Sequenced using an Illumina NovaSeq 6000. Using 5'RACE with constant-segment primers, TCRalpha and TCRbeta cDNA libraries were constructed, with sample barcodes and unique molecular identifiers added in the process. Trizol reagent was used to extract RNA from every sample. The libraries were amplified in two PCR steps, and the second step added a second sample barcode and Illumina TruSeq adapters. Sequencing of the libraries was done on an Illumina NovaSeq, producing 2 x 150 bp paired-end reads. For the original study's pipeline: With migec v1.2.7, reads were demultiplexed and then collapsed into UMI-guided consensus sequences. With mixcr v2.1.11, UMI consensuses were aligned to TRA and TRB V and J templates and assembled into clonotypes. A clonotype was counted as expanded or contracted only if both edgeR and NoisET called the change significant, with noise models trained on biological replicates. For edgeR calls, the cutoffs were a false discovery rate-adjusted p below 0.01 and a log2 fold-change threshold of 1. As an exploratory analysis of dynamics, max-normalized trajectories of the 1000 most abundant clonotypes were examined with PCA combined with hierarchical clustering. The CD4 or CD8 phenotype of responding clones was assigned using the separately sequenced CD4+ and CD8+ repertoires. In TCRdb, the public reads were trimmed at Q25 with fastp and aligned with MiXCR, with productive beta chains retained. Rows with a matching CDR3 protein are joined into one entry that keeps the most common DNA and genes. The V and J calls and clone size are TCRdb's, not the authors'. Present in this sample are 220,000 or so distinct CDR3 sequences, over 7.5% of which were seen just once. The ten most abundant clones make up 3.5% to 4% of the sample.

The data are from a study of T-cell memory formation after mild COVID-19 (dated by TCRdb to about 2021). Notes on the research overall: TCR sequence clusters from the two donors were found to be largely donor specific. T-cell clones expanding and contracting after mild COVID-19 in a couple of donors were tracked by longitudinal TCRalpha and TCRbeta repertoire sequencing. The cohort was made up of two young adult volunteers, one female and one male, who were previously healthy. General findings and caveats noted by the study authors: Balanced CD4/CD8 phenotypes were observed for clones contracting from day 15 to 85, whereas a bias towards CD4+ was observed for a second wave of clones expanding from day 15 to 37. SARS-CoV-2 specificity of the second-wave clones peaking on day 37 was not confirmed. Contracting CD4+ clones appeared mostly in the CM and EM memory subsets, whereas CD8+ clones were enriched in EMRA. Some responding clones were found in pre-infection memory, which suggests that pre-existing cross-reactive memory T cells took part in the SARS-CoV-2 response. The study included only a couple of mild cases, and larger cohorts that include severe cases with pre-infection samples were judged to be necessary.

Ficoll-Paque density gradient centrifugation was the method used to isolate PBMCs. The rearranged segments are TRBV2 and TRBJ2-3; TRBD1 is perhaps the D gene, given 5 matching bases. This clonotype was obtained from a man between 18 and 35 years old who had mild COVID-19 (a few samples of this study predate the infection). The sample titles of this study are shuffled in the database, so cell type and time point are left out; the donor was told from shared clones. The sample consisted of PBMCs or a T cell subset sorted from them (not recorded which). The CDR3 corresponds to CASSGSVTGTDTQYF. The nucleotides are TGTGCCAGCAGTGGTTCGGTGACAGGCACAGATACGCAGTATTTT.